Shown below are 14 T cell receptor beta chains from a single sample sequenced in a study of T cell repertoires in cytomegalovirus infection. TCRdb fed the reads into MiXCR, producing one record per CDR3 protein. The sample yields about 600,000 distinct CDR3 sequences, roughly 24% seen once. Source material: CD8+ T cells from PBMCs. The receptors were gathered from a human donor in good health (CMV status not recorded). Some clones in this sample may be carry-over from other donors' samples.

This clonotype occurred many times. The chain employs TRBV7-8 and TRBJ2-2, with D possibly TRBD1 on 5 matching bases. V lost 4 bases and J lost 3, with 15 bases in between. Germline V gene data show CDR1 as SGHVS and CDR2 as FQNEAQ. The CDR3 runs 16 residues. The CDR3 DNA follows: TGTGCCAGCAGCTCACGTCGACAGACGTACACCGGGGAGCTGTTTTTT. Encoded protein: CASSSRRQTYTGELFF.

This clonotype was detected ten times or more. The chain is built from TRBV5-5 and TRBJ2-1; D is undetermined. This CDR3 spans 13 amino acids. V was shortened by 0 bases and J by 7 bases, with 8 bases between the two germline ends. Germline V gene lookup returns CDR1 SGHKS and CDR2 YYEKEE (reference sequence). The CDR3 loop reads CASSLVTANEQFF. CDR3 nucleotide sequence: TGTGCCAGCAGCTTGGTAACAGCAAATGAGCAGTTCTTC.

This clonotype came up many times. The rearrangement joins TRBV7-9 to TRBJ2-3; 7 nucleotides line up with TRBD1. V shed 5 bases and J 0 bases; nucleotides not matched to a gene: 11. Germline V gene lookup returns CDR1 SEHNR and CDR2 FQNEAQ (reference sequence). The CDR3 sequence is 17 residues long. In DNA form, the CDR3 reads TGTGCCAGCAGCCCTTCGGGACAGTCGACGAGCACAGATACGCAGTATTTT. Amino acids: CASSPSGQSTSTDTQYF.

Remarks on this clonotype: A much larger clone sits a single nucleotide away, making a read error possible. This sequence joins TRBV7-1 and TRBJ1-1; the match to TRBD1 covers 8 bases. TRBV7-1 is identified as an open reading frame with a role that is uncertain. V dropped 7 bases and J dropped 4; count of bases not matched to a gene: 8. The CDR3 spans 14 residues. CDR3 sequence reads: CASTRQGLGTEAFF. CDR3 in DNA: TGTGCCAGCACCAGACAGGGGCTTGGCACTGAAGCTTTCTTT.

This clonotype was observed a handful of times. V usage is TRBV27 and J usage is TRBJ2-1; D may match TRBD1 or TRBD2 (5 bases each). This CDR3 spans 15 amino acids. V lost 3 bases to trimming and J lost 2 bases, with 11 bases between them. CDR1 is MNHEY, CDR2 SMNVEV, per germline (reference sequence). The CDR3 DNA sequence: TGTGCCAGCAGTTTTGAGAGGGGCCCCTACAATGAGCAGTTCTTC. Translating it yields CASSFERGPYNEQFF.

There are a few counts of this clonotype. V gene TRBV12-3 or TRBV12-4 combines with J gene TRBJ1-1; weak D call: TRBD1 (6 bases). V dropped 5 bases and J dropped 4 bases, with 11 bases sitting between them. The CDR3 runs 13 residues. CDR3 nucleotide sequence: TGTGCCAGCAGTACCGGCAGGGGCACTGAAGCTTTCTTT. It translates to CASSTGRGTEAFF.

The rearrangement links TRBV2 to TRBJ2-1, with a weak D call TRBD1 (6 bases). Germline-derived CDR1 and CDR2 are SNHLY and FYNNEI. The ends were cut back, 11 bases at V and 5 bases at J, with 13 bases in the middle. The CDR3 length is 12 residues. CDR3 residues: CAALDSNNEQFF. CDR3 sequence (DNA): TGTGCCGCCTTGGACAGTAACAATGAGCAGTTCTTC.

Many counts were recorded for this clonotype. The chain carries TRBV12-3 or TRBV12-4 and TRBJ2-7; D tentatively fits TRBD1 or TRBD2 (5 bases each). This CDR3 comprises 12 residues. Between the trimmed V and J ends, which lost 6 bases and 3 bases, there was a span of 9 bases. CDR3 amino acids: CASSSGRYEQYV. Written as DNA, the CDR3 is TGTGCCAGCAGCTCGGGGCGCTACGAGCAGTACGTC.

This clonotype has just a few counts. This chain uses TRBV28 with TRBJ1-6; 8 nucleotides align to TRBD1. The CDR3 runs to 15 residues. Trimming removed 6 bases from V and 6 bases from J; junction bases left unmatched: 7. CDR1 MDHEN and CDR2 SYDVKM come from the germline V gene. The CDR3 sequence: CASSPGTGLNSPLHF. The CDR3 DNA is TGTGCCAGCAGCCCAGGGACAGGTCTTAATTCACCCCTCCACTTT. Full variable domain (missing parts from reference TRBV28 and TRBJ1-6): DVKVTQSSRYLVKRTGEKVFLECVQDMDHENMFWYRQDPGLGLRLIYFSYDVKMKEKGDIPEGYSVSREKKERFSLILESASTNQTSMYLCASSPGTGLNSPLHFGNGTRLTVT.

Only one count was recorded for this clonotype. V gene TRBV27 combines with J gene TRBJ2-7; no reliable D call. Trimming took 2 bases from V and 0 from J, leaving 20 bases between them. Germline-derived CDR1 and CDR2 are MNHEY and SMNVEV (reference sequence). The CDR3 totals 18 residues. The CDR3 DNA follows: TGTGCCAGCAGTTTAGAAGAGTGTGCAATCTTAAGCTCCTACGAGCAGTACGTC. Translated, it gives CASSLEECAILSSYEQYV.

The genes are TRBV12-3 or TRBV12-4 and TRBJ2-2, with D perhaps assigned TRBD1 or TRBD2 (5 bases each). The CDR3 is 14 residues long. V lost 6 bases, J lost 4 bases, and 12 bases lay in between. CDR3 region: CASSPGPSTGELFF. CDR3 DNA: TGTGCCAGCAGCCCGGGACCAAGCACCGGGGAGCTGTTTTTT.

This clonotype occurred many times. This rearrangement joins TRBV7-9 to TRBJ2-7, with 7 bases that match TRBD1. CDR3 size: 15 residues. Germline V gene sequence: CDR1 SEHNR, CDR2 FQNEAQ (reference sequence). V shed 4 bases, J shed 3 bases, and the junction held 9 bases outside the gene matches. The CDR3 sequence is CASSSAEGQYYEQYF. DNA of the CDR3: TGTGCCAGCAGCTCAGCAGAGGGACAGTACTACGAGCAGTACTTC.

This clonotype was seen more than once but under ten times. This chain links TRBV20-1 with TRBJ1-1, with no clear D. Trimming stripped 6 bases from V and 0 bases from J, with 14 bases between. Germline V gene sequence: CDR1 DFQATT, CDR2 SNEGSKA (reference sequence). This CDR3 region has 14 residues. The CDR3 DNA sequence: TGCAGTGCCCCTCCCGGGAGTCTGAACACTGAAGCTTTCTTT. Protein: CSAPPGSLNTEAFF.

The sample holds many counts of this clonotype. This chain links TRBV2 with TRBJ1-5; 7 bases map to TRBD1. Losses at the gene ends were 1 base for V and 1 base for J; bases not matched to a gene: 4. This CDR3 has 16 residues. Looked up from germline, CDR1 is SNHLY and CDR2 is FYNNEI. The CDR3 loop reads CASSEGTGGSNQPQHF. CDR3 nucleotide sequence: TGTGCCAGCAGTGAAGGGACAGGAGGAAGCAATCAGCCCCAGCATTTT. The variable domain in full, completed from reference TRBV2 and TRBJ1-5, reads EPEVTQTPSHQVTQMGQEVILRCVPISNHLYFYWYRQILGQKVEFLVSFYNNEISEKSEIFDDQFSVERPDGSNFTLKIRSTKLEDSAMYFCASSEGTGGSNQPQHFGDGTRLSIL.